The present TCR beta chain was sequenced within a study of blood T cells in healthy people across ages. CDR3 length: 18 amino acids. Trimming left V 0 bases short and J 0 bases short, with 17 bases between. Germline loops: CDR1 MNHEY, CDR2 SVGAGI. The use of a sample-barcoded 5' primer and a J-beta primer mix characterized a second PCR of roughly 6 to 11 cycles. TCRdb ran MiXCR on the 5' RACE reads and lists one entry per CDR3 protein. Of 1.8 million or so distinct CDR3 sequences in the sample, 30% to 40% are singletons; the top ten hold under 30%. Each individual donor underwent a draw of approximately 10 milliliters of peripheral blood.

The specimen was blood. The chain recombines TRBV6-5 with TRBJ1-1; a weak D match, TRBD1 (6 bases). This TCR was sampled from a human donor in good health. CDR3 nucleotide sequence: TGTGCCAGCAGTTACTCGGTCGGAGGGGGGATGATGAACACTGAAGCTTTCTTT. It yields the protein CASSYSVGGGMMNTEAFF.